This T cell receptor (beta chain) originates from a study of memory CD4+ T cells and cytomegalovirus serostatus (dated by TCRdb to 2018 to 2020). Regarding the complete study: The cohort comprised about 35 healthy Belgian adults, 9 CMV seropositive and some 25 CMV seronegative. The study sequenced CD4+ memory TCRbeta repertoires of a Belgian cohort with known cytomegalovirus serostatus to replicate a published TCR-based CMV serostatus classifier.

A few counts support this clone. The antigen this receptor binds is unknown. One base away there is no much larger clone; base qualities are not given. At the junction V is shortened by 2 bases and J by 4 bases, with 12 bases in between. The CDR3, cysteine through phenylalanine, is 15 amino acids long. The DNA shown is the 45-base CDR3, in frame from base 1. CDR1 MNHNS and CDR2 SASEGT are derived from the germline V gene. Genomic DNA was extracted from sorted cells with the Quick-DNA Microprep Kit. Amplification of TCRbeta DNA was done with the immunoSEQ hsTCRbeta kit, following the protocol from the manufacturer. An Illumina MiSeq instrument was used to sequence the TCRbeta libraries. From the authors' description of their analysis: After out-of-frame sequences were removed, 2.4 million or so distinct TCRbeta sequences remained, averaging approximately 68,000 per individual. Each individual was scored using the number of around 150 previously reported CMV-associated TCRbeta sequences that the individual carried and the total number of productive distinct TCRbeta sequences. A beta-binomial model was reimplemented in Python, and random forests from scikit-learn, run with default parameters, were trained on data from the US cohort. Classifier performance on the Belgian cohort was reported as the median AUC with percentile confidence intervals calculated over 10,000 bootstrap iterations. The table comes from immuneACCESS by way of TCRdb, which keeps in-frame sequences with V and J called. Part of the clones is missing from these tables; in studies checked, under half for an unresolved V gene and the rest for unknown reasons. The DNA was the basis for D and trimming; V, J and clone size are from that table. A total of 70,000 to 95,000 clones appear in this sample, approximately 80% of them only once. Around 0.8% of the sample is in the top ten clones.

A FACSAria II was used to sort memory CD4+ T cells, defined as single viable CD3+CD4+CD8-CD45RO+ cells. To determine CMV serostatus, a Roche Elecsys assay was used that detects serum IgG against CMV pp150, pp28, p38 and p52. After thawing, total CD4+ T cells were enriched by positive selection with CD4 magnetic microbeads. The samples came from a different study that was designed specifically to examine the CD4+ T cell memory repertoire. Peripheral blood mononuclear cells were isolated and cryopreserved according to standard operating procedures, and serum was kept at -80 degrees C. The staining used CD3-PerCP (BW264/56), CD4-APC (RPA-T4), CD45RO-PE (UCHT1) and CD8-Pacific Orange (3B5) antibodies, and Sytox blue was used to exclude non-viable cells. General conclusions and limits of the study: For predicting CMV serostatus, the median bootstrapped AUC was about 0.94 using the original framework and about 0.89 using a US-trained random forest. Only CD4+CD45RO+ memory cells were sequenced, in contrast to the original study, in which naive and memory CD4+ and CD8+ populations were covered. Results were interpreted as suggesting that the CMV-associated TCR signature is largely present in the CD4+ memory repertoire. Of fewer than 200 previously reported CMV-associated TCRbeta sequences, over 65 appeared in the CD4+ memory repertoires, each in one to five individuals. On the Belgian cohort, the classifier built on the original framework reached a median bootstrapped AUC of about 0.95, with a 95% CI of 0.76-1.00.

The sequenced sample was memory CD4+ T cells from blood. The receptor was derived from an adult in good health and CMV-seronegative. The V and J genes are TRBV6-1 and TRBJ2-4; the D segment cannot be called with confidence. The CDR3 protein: CASSEPGRVKNIQYF. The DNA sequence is TGTGCCAGCAGTGAACCAGGACGGGTGAAAAACATTCAGTACTTC.